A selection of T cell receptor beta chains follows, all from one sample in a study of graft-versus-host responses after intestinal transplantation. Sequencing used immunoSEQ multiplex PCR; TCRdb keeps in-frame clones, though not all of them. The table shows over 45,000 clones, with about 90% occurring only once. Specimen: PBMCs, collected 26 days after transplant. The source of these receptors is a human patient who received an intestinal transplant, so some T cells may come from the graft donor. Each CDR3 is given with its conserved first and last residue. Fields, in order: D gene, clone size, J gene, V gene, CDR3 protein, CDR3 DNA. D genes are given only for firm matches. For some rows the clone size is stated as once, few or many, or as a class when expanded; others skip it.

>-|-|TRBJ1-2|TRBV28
CASNRPTMSYTF
TGCGCCTCCAACAGGCCCACTATGAGCTACACCTTC
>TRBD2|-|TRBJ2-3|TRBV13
CASSSQGTSETDTQYF
TGTGCCAGCAGCTCACAGGGGACTAGCGAAACAGATACGCAGTATTTT
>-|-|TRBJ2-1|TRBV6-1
CASSEAPGYNEQFF
TGTGCCAGCAGTGAAGCCCCAGGGTACAATGAGCAGTTCTTC
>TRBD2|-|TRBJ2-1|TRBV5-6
CASSLGAGAINEQFF
TGTGCCAGCAGCTTGGGAGCGGGGGCTATCAATGAGCAGTTCTTC
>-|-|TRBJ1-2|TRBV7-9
CASSFLDRTDYGYTF
TGTGCCAGCAGCTTCCTGGACAGAACGGACTATGGCTACACCTTC
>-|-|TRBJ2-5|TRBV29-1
CSVQRETQYF
TGCAGCGTTCAGAGGGAGACCCAGTACTTC
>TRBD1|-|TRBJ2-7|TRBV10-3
CAISESGTGDEQYF
TGTGCCATCAGTGAGTCGGGGACAGGGGACGAGCAGTACTTC
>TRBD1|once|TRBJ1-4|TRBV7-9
CASSRTGNEKLFF
TGTGCCAGCAGCCGGACAGGGAATGAAAAACTGTTTTTT
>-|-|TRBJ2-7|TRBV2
CASSDEGGEQYF
TGTGCCAGCAGTGATGAGGGTGGCGAGCAGTACTTC
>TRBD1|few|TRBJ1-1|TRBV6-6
CASSPGTGGEAFF
TGTGCCAGCAGCCCCGGGACAGGGGGTGAAGCTTTCTTT
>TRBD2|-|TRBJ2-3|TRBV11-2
CASSGRFGTRAIATQYF
TGTGCCAGCAGCGGAAGGTTCGGGACTAGGGCCATTGCTACGCAGTATTTT
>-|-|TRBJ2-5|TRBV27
CASSFQGPQETQYF
TGTGCCAGCAGTTTCCAGGGCCCTCAAGAGACCCAGTACTTC
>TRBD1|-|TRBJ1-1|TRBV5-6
CASSWRTGFAFF
TGTGCCAGCAGCTGGCGGACAGGGTTTGCTTTCTTT
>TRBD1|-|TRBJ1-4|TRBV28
CASSLIPTGFLEKLFF
TGTGCCAGCAGTTTAATCCCGACAGGGTTTTTGGAAAAACTGTTTTTT
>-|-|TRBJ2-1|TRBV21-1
CASSKEELSSYNEQFF
TGTGCCAGCAGCAAAGAGGAGTTGAGCTCCTACAATGAGCAGTTCTTC
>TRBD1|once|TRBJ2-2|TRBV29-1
CSVAYGTGQTGELFF
TGCAGCGTTGCTTATGGGACAGGGCAAACCGGGGAGCTGTTTTTT
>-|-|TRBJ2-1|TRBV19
CASSLRDNEQFF
TGTGCCAGTAGCTTACGGGACAATGAGCAGTTCTTC
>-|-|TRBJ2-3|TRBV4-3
CASSQGGGGARWDTQYF
TGCGCCAGCAGCCAGGGTGGCGGAGGGGCTAGGTGGGATACGCAGTATTTT
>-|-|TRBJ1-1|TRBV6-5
CASSYGGLDGPFF
TGTGCCAGCAGTTACGGGGGACTAGACGGTCCTTTCTTT
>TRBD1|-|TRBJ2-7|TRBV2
CASTPGTETYEQYF
TGTGCCTCTACCCCCGGGACAGAGACCTACGAGCAGTACTTC